One and the same sample provided the 5 T cell receptor beta chains below, sequenced in a study of Graves' ophthalmopathy and Graves' hyperthyroidism. Amplification targeted the TCR beta CDR3 regions, with RNA transcripts as the source material. Second-round multiplex PCR came after first-round RT-PCR with HTBI primers. TCRdb used MiXCR to reprocess the multiplex PCR reads, holding one entry per CDR3 protein. The data show hundreds of thousands of distinct CDR3 sequences, about two fifths seen once. The sample was peripheral blood. All receptors come from an adult man with Graves' ophthalmopathy.

This clonotype was detected many times. The V and J genes are TRBV9 and TRBJ1-6; 11 bases are shared with TRBD1. This CDR3 is built from 18 residues. V lost 3 bases and J lost 2; bases outside the gene matches: 7. Germline CDR1 is SGDLS and CDR2 is YYNGEE. The CDR3 bases are TGTGCCAGCAGCGCCGGACAGGGGGCGAGGACCTATAATTCACCCCTCCACTTT. Translating gives CASSAGQGARTYNSPLHF. The whole variable domain, filled in from reference TRBV9 and TRBJ1-6, reads DSGVTQTPKHLITATGQRVTLRCSPRSGDLSVYWYQQSLDQGLQFLIQYYNGEERAKGNILERFSAQQFPDLHSELNLSSLELGDSALYFCASSAGQGARTYNSPLHFGNGTRLTVT.

On this clonotype: This sequence may be a read error, since a much larger clone differs from it by one base. This chain joins TRBV12-3 or TRBV12-4 and TRBJ2-6; TRBD1 is a possible D gene (5 bases). The CDR3 runs 16 residues. The chain's CDR3 is CACSSRADAGANVLTF. CDR3 nucleotide sequence: TGTGCCTGCAGTTCCAGGGCAGACGCTGGGGCCAACGTCCTGACTTTC.

This clonotype was detected only a few times. V is TRBV6-2 or TRBV6-3 and J is TRBJ1-5; 9 bases line up with TRBD1. This CDR3 is built from 14 residues. The ends lost 4 bases at V and 7 bases at J; junction bases unmatched: 5. Germline CDR1 and CDR2: MNHEY and SVGEGT. The CDR3 sequence: CASSWTGVEQPQHF. In DNA, the CDR3 is TGTGCCAGCAGTTGGACAGGGGTTGAACAGCCCCAGCATTTT.

This clonotype has at least ten counts. The chain has TRBV4-2 and TRBJ2-7; a weak D match, TRBD2 (6 bases). The germline gives CDR1 LGHNA, CDR2 YNFKEQ. The germline V and J ends were trimmed by 0 bases and 2 bases, with 11 bases remaining between them. The CDR3 has 15 residues. CDR3 bases: TGTGCCAGCAGCCAAGATTCAGCGGGTGCCTACGAGCAGTACTTC. Translation gives CASSQDSAGAYEQYF.

This clonotype was counted ten times or more. This sequence joins TRBV15 and TRBJ2-5; 10 bases agree with TRBD2. Germline trimming cut 8 bases from V and 3 bases from J; bases unmatched to any gene: 12. Per germline, CDR1 LNHNV and CDR2 YYDKDF (reference sequence). CDR3 length: 16 amino acids. For the CDR3, the DNA is TGTGCCACCTCGGCCGGGGCTAGCGGGAGTGAAGAGACCCAGTACTTC. This gives the protein CATSAGASGSEETQYF.